This T cell receptor (beta chain) originates from a study of cytomegalovirus exposure and HLA in healthy donors. The overall study: Of the donors genotyped, several hundred in all, over 80% fell in the Caucasian-associated ancestry cluster. Whole-study findings and limits: A missense variant in DCLRE1C was later tied to TCR beta V- and J-gene trimming. Presence/absence results assume similar sequencing depth per donor, which may not hold. Certain indistinguishable V segments, among them TRBV6-2 and TRBV6-3, were excluded.

A multiplex PCR was run with 60 Vbeta primers and 13 Jbeta primers. Profiled with immunoSEQ multiplex PCR; TCRdb holds only in-frame clones, not every one. The table includes 90,000 or so clones, around 79% detected once. Germline V gene data show CDR1 as SSHAT and CDR2 as FNYEAQ (reference sequence). The length of the CDR3 is 15 residues. In this sample, this clone turned up once. No antigen is known for it. Germline and junction disagree at one end, which may indicate a read error. The sequencing sample was made of PBMCs. The clonotype was recovered from a female donor in good health and CMV-seronegative. This rearrangement joins TRBV7-7 to TRBJ2-3, with 8 bases lining up with TRBD2. The DNA for the CDR3 is TGTGCTAGCAGCTTAAGCGGGAGAGGCACAGATACGCAGTATTTT. Its protein product is CASSLSGRGTDTQYF.